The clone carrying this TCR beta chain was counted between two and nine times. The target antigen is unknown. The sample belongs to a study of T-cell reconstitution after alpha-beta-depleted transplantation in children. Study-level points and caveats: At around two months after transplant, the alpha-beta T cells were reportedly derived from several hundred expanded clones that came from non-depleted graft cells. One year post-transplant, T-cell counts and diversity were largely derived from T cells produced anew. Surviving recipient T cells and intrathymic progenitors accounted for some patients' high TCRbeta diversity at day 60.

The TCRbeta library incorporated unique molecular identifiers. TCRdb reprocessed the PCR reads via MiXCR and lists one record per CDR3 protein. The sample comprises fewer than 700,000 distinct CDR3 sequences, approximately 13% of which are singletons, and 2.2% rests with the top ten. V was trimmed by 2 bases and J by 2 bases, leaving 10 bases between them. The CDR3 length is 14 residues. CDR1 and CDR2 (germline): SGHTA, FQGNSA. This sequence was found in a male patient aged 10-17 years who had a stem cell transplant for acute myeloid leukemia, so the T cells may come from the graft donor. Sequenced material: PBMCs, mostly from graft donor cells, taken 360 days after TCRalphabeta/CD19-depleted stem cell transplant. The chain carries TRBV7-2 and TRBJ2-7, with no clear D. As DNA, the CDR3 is TGTGCCAGCAGCTTACAAGTAATCCCCTACGAGCAGTACTTC. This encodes CASSLQVIPYEQYF.